One sample yielded the 21 T cell receptor beta chains listed below, sequenced in a study of blood T cell repertoires in COVID-19. Generated by immunoSEQ multiplex PCR, the TCRdb table keeps only in-frame clones and is missing some. The sample lists more than 100,000 clones, less than 85% occurring once. Sequenced material: peripheral blood. These receptors all come from a human donor with acute or convalescent COVID-19. The donor label of this sample is uncertain.

The chain recombines TRBV9 with TRBJ1-1; TRBD1 is a possible D gene (6 bases). The V and J ends lost 0 bases and 1 base respectively, with 13 bases between them. CDR1 and CDR2 (germline): SGDLS, YYNGEE. The CDR3 is 16 residues long. The CDR3 protein is CASSVGAGEGNTEAFF. DNA for the CDR3: TGTGCCAGCAGCGTAGGGGCAGGGGAGGGGAACACTGAAGCTTTCTTT.

This clone has at least ten counts. V and J are TRBV7-3 and TRBJ1-5, with a tentative D call TRBD1 (5 bases). The germline V gene encodes CDR1 SGHTA and CDR2 FQGTGA. Trimming cost V 2 bases and J 0 bases, with 8 bases left between them. The length of the CDR3 is 15 residues. CDR3: CASSLWGNSNQPQHF. In nucleotides, the CDR3 is TGTGCCAGCAGCTTATGGGGCAATAGCAATCAGCCCCAGCATTTT.

In its sample, this clone was seen many times. This sequence joins TRBV9 and TRBJ2-2, with D maybe TRBD1 (6 bases). V was pared by 5 bases and J by 4 bases, with 12 bases between. This CDR3 spans 14 amino acids. Germline values: CDR1 SGDLS, CDR2 YYNGEE. The chain's CDR3 is CASSRQVLTGELFF. Here the CDR3 DNA reads TGTGCCAGCAGTCGACAGGTGCTCACCGGGGAGCTGTTTTTT.

The V gene is TRBV5-6, the J gene TRBJ2-1, with 9 bases fitting TRBD2. The ends lost 1 base at V and 8 bases at J; junction bases unmatched: 7. CDR3 size: 15 residues. Germline V gene sequence: CDR1 SGHDT, CDR2 YYEEEE. The CDR3 region is CASSLWVAGDYEQFF. Here the CDR3 DNA reads TGTGCCAGCAGCTTGTGGGTAGCGGGGGACTATGAGCAGTTCTTC.

This clone was counted between two and nine times. The rearrangement joins TRBV4-2 to TRBJ2-2; TRBD2 matches at 11 bases. The junction had 4 bases not matched to a gene; V was cut back by 0 bases and J by 4 bases. The CDR3 has 17 amino acids. Germline CDR1 LGHNA, CDR2 YNFKEQ. The DNA for the CDR3 is TGTGCCAGCAGCCAAGATCTAGCGGGGGGTGGCACCGGGGAGCTGTTTTTT. It codes for CASSQDLAGGGTGELFF.

This rearrangement joins TRBV6-2 or TRBV6-3 to TRBJ2-1; tentatively, D is TRBD2 (6 bases). Looked up from germline, CDR1 is MNHEY and CDR2 is SVGEGT. V lost 2 bases and J lost 2, with 10 bases in between. The CDR3 has 15 residues. The CDR3 region has the DNA TGTGCCAGCAGTTACGGCGGGGCAGCCTACAATGAGCAGTTCTTC. It is translated as CASSYGGAAYNEQFF.

V and J are TRBV5-1 and TRBJ1-2, with 11 bases aligning to TRBD1. The CDR3 spans 15 residues. Germline CDR1 SGHRS, CDR2 YFSETQ. The ends lost 0 bases at V and 4 bases at J; junction bases unmatched: 2. In nucleotides, the CDR3 is TGCGCCAGCAGCTTGGGGACAGGGGGCTTCTATGGCTACACCTTC. It yields the protein CASSLGTGGFYGYTF.

V and J are TRBV25-1 and TRBJ2-7; 9 nucleotides agree with TRBD2. CDR3 length equals 13 residues. J gave up 2 bases and V 7 bases, and 3 bases lay outside the gene matches. Per germline, CDR1 MGHDK and CDR2 SYGVNS. The CDR3 bases are TGTGCCAGCAAGGCTAGCGGGGCCTACGAGCAGTACGTC. The encoded protein is CASKASGAYEQYV.

This clone was observed a few times. The chain has TRBV15 and TRBJ1-5; possible D gene TRBD1, 6 bases. Germline lookup yields CDR1 LNHNV and CDR2 YYDKDF (reference sequence). The CDR3 extends over 16 amino acids. V shed 0 bases and J shed 6 bases, with 15 bases lying between them. The CDR3 coding sequence is TGTGCCACCAGCAGAGATGGTCAGGGGCATCTTCAGCCCCAGCATTTT. Its protein is CATSRDGQGHLQPQHF.

CDR3 residues: CASSPGSPYQYGYTF. CDR3 in DNA: TGTGCCAGCAGTCCAGGGTCCCCCTACCAGTATGGCTACACCTTC. V and J are TRBV27 and TRBJ1-2; D is possibly TRBD1 (5 bases). This CDR3 comprises 15 residues. Germline V CDR1 and CDR2: MNHEY, SMNVEV (reference sequence). Trimming removed 5 bases at V and 5 bases at J, with 18 bases between.

Turning to this clone: The junction departs from the called germline gene at one end, perhaps through a read error. The V and J genes are TRBV18 and TRBJ2-7; D is perhaps TRBD1 (6 bases). CDR1 is KGHSH and CDR2 is LQKENI in the germline V gene. This CDR3 region has 16 residues. CDR3 loop: CASSTPSGAGVYEQYF. CDR3 DNA sequence: TGTGCCAGCTCAACACCCAGTGGGGCAGGGGTCTACGAGCAGTACTTC.

This sequence joins TRBV30 and TRBJ1-1, with D tentatively TRBD1 (5 bases). From germline, CDR1 is GTSNPN and CDR2 SVGIG (reference sequence). This CDR3 comprises 12 residues. V was clipped by 5 bases and J by 0 bases, with 7 bases between them. The CDR3 region has the DNA TGTGCCTGGGACAGACTGAACACTGAAGCTTTCTTT. Translating it yields CAWDRLNTEAFF.

The genes are TRBV3-1 (or the pseudogene TRBV3-2) and TRBJ2-5; D may be TRBD1 (5 bases). Germline lookup yields CDR1 LGHDT and CDR2 YNNKEL (reference sequence). V was shortened by 2 bases and J by 1 base, with 11 bases between the two germline ends. The CDR3 is 15 amino acids. The CDR3 nucleotides are TGTGCCAGCAGCCAACAAACAGGTGCCCAAGAGACCCAGTACTTC. Protein product: CASSQQTGAQETQYF.

The rearrangement joins TRBV18 to TRBJ1-2, with 10 bases lining up with TRBD1. Germline V CDR1 and CDR2: KGHSH, LQKENI. This CDR3 region has 15 residues. With V trimmed by 3 bases and J by 4 bases, 5 bases remained unmatched. The CDR3: CASSPGQGRGYGYTF. The CDR3 coding sequence is TGTGCCAGCTCACCGGGACAGGGGCGAGGCTATGGCTACACCTTC.

The chain carries TRBV19 and TRBJ2-7, with 10 positions matching TRBD1. The CDR3 consists of 15 residues. V lost 1 base and J lost 1; bases outside the gene matches: 1. CDR1 LNHDA and CDR2 SQIVND come from the germline V gene (reference sequence). CDR3 in amino acids: CASSIGTGGSYEQYF. CDR3 bases: TGTGCCAGTAGTATAGGGACAGGGGGATCCTACGAGCAGTACTTC.

The chain combines TRBV5-1 with TRBJ2-3; TRBD1 matches 8 bases. This CDR3 comprises 18 residues. The V segment lost 0 bases and the J segment 3 bases; nucleotides outside the gene matches: 12. Germline V lookup: CDR1 SGHRS, CDR2 YFSETQ. The CDR3 sequence is CASSLAESRDRRTDTQYF. CDR3 nucleotides: TGCGCCAGCAGCTTGGCCGAAAGTAGGGACAGGAGAACAGATACGCAGTATTTT.

V gene TRBV28 combines with J gene TRBJ1-2, with 8 positions matching TRBD1. The CDR3 is made up of 15 amino acids. Germline V CDR1 and CDR2: MDHEN, SYDVKM. The V and J ends lost 5 bases and 3 bases, in that order; junction bases with no gene match: 8. The CDR3 DNA sequence: TGTGCCAGCAGTCGTAGACTGACAGGGGACTATGGCTACACCTTC. This gives the protein CASSRRLTGDYGYTF.

This chain connects TRBV2 to TRBJ2-3; 7 nucleotides agree with TRBD1. The germline V gene has CDR1 SNHLY and CDR2 FYNNEI. The J segment lost 4 bases and the V segment lost 7 bases, leaving 8 bases of the junction unmatched. The CDR3 has 14 amino acids. The CDR3 protein is CASTLQGSADTQYF. The CDR3 coding sequence is TGTGCCAGCACCTTACAGGGGTCGGCAGATACGCAGTATTTT.

The chain combines TRBV2 with TRBJ1-1; D is possibly TRBD1 (5 bases). CDR1 and CDR2 from the germline V gene are SNHLY and FYNNEI. The CDR3 extends over 13 amino acids. V was shortened by 6 bases and J by 1 base, with 9 bases between the two germline ends. Written as DNA, the CDR3 is TGTGCCAGCAGCCTGACAGCGAACACTGAAGCTTTCTTT. As protein: CASSLTANTEAFF.

This chain uses TRBV7-8 with TRBJ2-2, with 15 bases that match TRBD2. The length of the CDR3 is 16 residues. CDR1 and CDR2 (germline): SGHVS, FQNEAQ. The trim removed 3 bases at V and 4 bases at J, leaving 0 bases unmatched. The CDR3 is CASSLGLAGGTGELFF. In DNA, the CDR3 is TGTGCCAGCAGCTTGGGACTAGCGGGGGGCACCGGGGAGCTGTTTTTT. Together with reference TRBV7-8 and TRBJ2-2, the CDR3 gives the full variable domain: GAGVSQSPRYKVAKRGQDVALRCDPISGHVSLFWYQQALGQGPEFLTYFQNEAQLDKSGLPSDRFFAERPEGSVSTLKIQRTQQEDSAVYLCASSLGLAGGTGELFFGEGSRLTVL.

This clone has just a few counts. This chain uses TRBV28 with TRBJ1-1; D gene ambiguous. The CDR3 totals 12 residues. V dropped 9 bases and J dropped 0 bases, with 8 bases sitting between them. Germline V gene data show CDR1 as MDHEN and CDR2 as SYDVKM. CDR3 region: CASLTVNTEAFF. For the CDR3, the DNA is TGTGCCAGTCTAACAGTGAACACTGAAGCTTTCTTT.